Following are 23 T cell receptor beta chains from one sample sequenced in a study of technical replicates of blood from several donors. TCRdb's copy holds only in-frame clones and misses some; the assay was immunoSEQ multiplex PCR. Among more than 75,000 clones listed, almost 97% were seen once. The sequenced sample consisted of T cells isolated from PBMCs. The receptor source for this set is a human donor in good health.

The rearrangement links TRBV5-1 to TRBJ2-2, with D unresolved. Trimming shortened V by 3 bases and J by 11 bases, and 11 bases separated the two germline ends. Looked up from germline, CDR1 is SGHRS and CDR2 is YFSETQ. This CDR3 spans 12 amino acids. CDR3 region: CASSWQSYELFF. The CDR3 bases are TGCGCCAGCAGCTGGCAGTCATACGAGCTGTTTTTT.

The rearrangement uses TRBV7-9 and TRBJ2-1; 8 nucleotides match TRBD2. The J segment lost 9 bases and the V segment lost 1 base, leaving 5 bases of the junction unmatched. CDR1 is SEHNR and CDR2 is FQNEAQ in the germline V gene (reference sequence). The CDR3 loop spans 14 amino acids. The DNA of the CDR3 is TGTGCCAGCAGCTTAGGACGGGGGGGCGTTGAGCAGTTCTTC. Encoded protein: CASSLGRGGVEQFF. The variable domain in full, with the rest retrieved from reference TRBV7-9 and TRBJ2-1, is DTGVSQNPRHKITKRGQNVTFRCDPISEHNRLYWYRQTLGQGPEFLTYFQNEAQLEKSRLLSDRFSAERPKGSFSTLEIQRTEQGDSAMYLCASSLGRGGVEQFFGPGTRLTVL.

The chain is built from TRBV5-1 and TRBJ2-7; TRBD1 aligns across 7 bases. Unmatched junction bases numbered 5, after V lost 3 bases and J lost 2 bases. Germline CDR1 SGHRS, CDR2 YFSETQ. The CDR3 spans 14 residues. The CDR3 reads CASSYRGATYEQYF. The CDR3 DNA is TGCGCCAGCAGCTACAGGGGTGCAACCTACGAGCAGTACTTC.

The genes are TRBV5-4 and TRBJ2-7; the match to TRBD2 covers 7 bases. The germline V gene encodes CDR1 SGHNT and CDR2 YYREEE (reference sequence). Losses at the gene ends were 2 bases for V and 5 bases for J; bases not matched to a gene: 10. CDR3 length: 15 amino acids. The CDR3 DNA follows: TGTGCCAGCAGCTTTTATGGCGGGAGAAGTCACGAGCAGTACTTC. This codes for CASSFYGGRSHEQYF.

The gene calls are TRBV4-1 and TRBJ2-3; maybe TRBD2 (6 bases). V was cut by 0 bases and J by 4 bases, with 11 bases left in between. The germline V gene has CDR1 MGHRA and CDR2 YSYEKL. The length of the CDR3 is 15 residues. CDR3 residues: CASSQEGGVPDTQYF. The CDR3 DNA reads TGCGCCAGCAGCCAAGAGGGGGGAGTCCCAGATACGCAGTATTTT.

The rearrangement links TRBV29-1 to TRBJ2-5, with TRBD1 as a possible D gene (5 bases). With 4 bases removed from V and 5 bases from J, the gap between germline ends came to 14 bases. Germline CDR1 and CDR2: SQVTM and ANQGSEA. The CDR3 sequence is 13 residues long. CDR3 nucleotides: TGCAGCGTTGGGGGCAGGTTGACGGAGACCCAGTACTTC. It is translated as CSVGGRLTETQYF.

V usage is TRBV5-4 and J usage is TRBJ2-5; 10 bases are shared with TRBD1. In germline, CDR1 is SGHNT, CDR2 YYREEE (reference sequence). This CDR3 has 16 residues. The V and J ends lost 5 bases and 4 bases, in that order; junction bases with no gene match: 11. CDR3 loop: CASSPRTGGEGETQYF. The CDR3 DNA is TGTGCCAGCAGTCCTAGGACAGGGGGAGAAGGAGAGACCCAGTACTTC.

The chain couples TRBV9 to TRBJ2-3, with D possibly being TRBD2 (6 bases). This CDR3 is 15 amino acids long. Deletions cut 7 bases from V and 4 bases from J, with 19 bases between. Germline CDR1 SGDLS, CDR2 YYNGEE. The CDR3 region is CASSIGGLSADTQYF. The CDR3, as DNA: TGTGCCAGCTCCATCGGGGGACTCTCCGCAGATACGCAGTATTTT.

V usage is TRBV5-1 and J usage is TRBJ1-1, with a weak D call TRBD1 (6 bases). The CDR3 is 15 residues long. Germline assignment: CDR1 SGHRS and CDR2 YFSETQ. V lost 5 bases to trimming and J lost 4 bases, with 18 bases between them. CDR3 coding DNA: TGCGCCAGCAGACCCCGGCCGGACAGTCTCACTGAAGCTTTCTTT. Residues: CASRPRPDSLTEAFF.

The CDR3 coding sequence is TGTGCCAGCAGTGACAGTAGCCACCGAACAGATACGCAGTATTTT. Translating it yields CASSDSSHRTDTQYF. The rearrangement uses TRBV6-4 and TRBJ2-3; D call uncertain. This CDR3 region has 15 residues. The V end was cut by 2 bases, the J end by 3 bases, with 12 bases between. In germline, CDR1 is MRHNA, CDR2 SNTAGT.

This clone has a single count. J is TRBJ2-4 and V is TRBV6-4; D is possibly TRBD2 (5 bases). The germline V gene encodes CDR1 MRHNA and CDR2 SNTAGT. This CDR3 comprises 13 residues. V lost 3 bases, J lost 9 bases, and 12 bases lay in between. CDR3 residues: CASSELGYGIQYF. The CDR3, as DNA: TGTGCCAGCAGTGAACTAGGTTATGGCATTCAGTACTTC.

This chain uses TRBV4-1 with TRBJ1-2; 8 bases are a match to TRBD1. Germline V lookup: CDR1 MGHRA, CDR2 YSYEKL. After removal of 3 bases from V and 5 bases from J, the junction contained 14 bases not matched to a gene. The CDR3 totals 17 residues. As DNA, the CDR3 is TGCGCCAGCAGCCAGGGACTGGCTGGACAGGGTTTATATGGCTACACCTTC. This sequence encodes CASSQGLAGQGLYGYTF.

For the CDR3, the DNA is TGTGCCAGCAGCTTGAGAGACCAAGAGACCCAGTACTTC. It codes for CASSLRDQETQYF. J is TRBJ2-5 and V is TRBV7-9; D is ambiguous. Trimming left V 3 bases short and J 0 bases short, with 5 bases between. The CDR3 consists of 13 residues. Per the germline V gene, CDR1 is SEHNR and CDR2 is FQNEAQ (reference sequence).

This clone was counted between two and nine times. The genes are TRBV27 and TRBJ1-1, with a weak D call TRBD1 (6 bases). The germline V and J ends were trimmed by 2 bases and 4 bases, with 17 bases remaining between them. Germline V gene sequence: CDR1 MNHEY, CDR2 SMNVEV (reference sequence). The CDR3 runs 16 residues. CDR3 coding DNA: TGTGCCAGCAGTTTAACCCCACAGGGATATCTCACTGAAGCTTTCTTT. The encoded protein is CASSLTPQGYLTEAFF.

This chain connects TRBV5-1 to TRBJ2-5, with D tentatively TRBD2 (6 bases). The germline V gene has CDR1 SGHRS and CDR2 YFSETQ. The CDR3 runs to 11 residues. Trimming took off 0 bases at V and 14 bases at J, with 11 bases between the two ends. As DNA, the CDR3 is TGCGCCAGCAGCTTGGCCGGGACTTTCTACTTC. It yields the protein CASSLAGTFYF. Looking up the rest from reference TRBV5-1 and TRBJ2-5 gives the full variable domain: KAGVTQTPRYLIKTRGQQVTLSCSPISGHRSVSWYQQTPGQGLQFLFEYFSETQRNKGNFPGRFSGRQFSNSRSEMNVSTLELGDSALYLCASSLAGTFYFGPGTRLLVL.

The chain couples TRBV5-1 to TRBJ1-5; the D gene is possibly TRBD1 (6 bases). The germline CDR1 and CDR2 sequences are SGHRS and YFSETQ. The CDR3 contains 16 residues. V was shortened by 1 base and J by 6 bases, with 17 bases between the two germline ends. Written as DNA, the CDR3 is TGCGCCAGCAGCTTGAGGGAACAGGGAGGGGGTCAGCCCCAGCATTTT. Its protein product is CASSLREQGGGQPQHF.

The V and J genes are TRBV7-8 and TRBJ2-1; TRBD2 matches at 8 bases. Germline lookup yields CDR1 SGHVS and CDR2 FQNEAQ. The junction had 9 bases not matched to a gene; V was cut back by 5 bases and J by 12 bases. This CDR3 comprises 13 residues. The CDR3: CASSAGLALGQFF. CDR3 DNA: TGTGCCAGCAGCGCAGGACTAGCACTGGGGCAGTTCTTC.

CDR3 nucleotides: TGTGCCAGCAGTTACATACAGGGGGCCGAGACCCAGTACTTC. It encodes CASSYIQGAETQYF. V usage is TRBV25-1 and J usage is TRBJ2-5, with 9 bases fitting TRBD1. The germline CDR1 and CDR2 sequences are MGHDK and SYGVNS. V shed 5 bases and J 5 bases; nucleotides not matched to a gene: 6. The CDR3 has 14 amino acids.

The chain uses TRBV14 and TRBJ2-7; 9 bases map to TRBD1. Germline CDR1 and CDR2: SGHDN and FVKESK. V gave up 0 bases and J gave up 6 bases; unmatched junction bases: 15. The CDR3 consists of 18 residues. CDR3 DNA sequence: TGTGCCAGCAGCCAAGAAAGTGGCTTGTTCGGGACAGGGACCGAGCAGTACTTC. This translates into CASSQESGLFGTGTEQYF.

The chain has TRBV7-9 and TRBJ2-3; tentatively, D is TRBD2 (5 bases). Germline-derived CDR1 and CDR2 are SEHNR and FQNEAQ (reference sequence). Trimming pared 4 bases from V and 10 bases from J, leaving 12 bases between. This CDR3 has 12 residues. The CDR3 loop is CASSSSGPAQYF. CDR3 nucleotide sequence: TGTGCCAGCAGCTCAAGCGGTCCCGCGCAGTATTTT.

The chain links TRBV7-9 to TRBJ2-1, with a tentative D call TRBD2 (5 bases). V dropped 1 base and J dropped 4 bases, with 17 bases sitting between them. Germline CDR1 SEHNR, CDR2 FQNEAQ (reference sequence). The CDR3 contains 17 residues. The CDR3 coding sequence is TGTGCCAGCAGCTTAGAGGGCGGGCCATCCCCTTACAATGAGCAGTTCTTC. Encoded protein: CASSLEGGPSPYNEQFF.

This clone was seen once. The V and J genes are TRBV11-3 and TRBJ2-1; 7 bases are shared with TRBD2. Trimming at V came to 3 bases and at J to 1 base, leaving 0 bases not matched to a gene. Per germline, CDR1 SGHNT and CDR2 YENEEA. CDR3 length equals 14 residues. In DNA form, the CDR3 reads TGTGCCAGCAGCTTCGGGGGGTCCTACAATGAGCAGTTCTTC. It encodes CASSFGGSYNEQFF.

The genes are TRBV6-5 and TRBJ2-1; D is uncertain. The V gene's germline CDR1 is MNHEY and CDR2 SVGAGI. The CDR3 consists of 13 residues. V gave up 5 bases and J gave up 5 bases, with 10 bases separating them. The CDR3 region is CASSSDGHNEQFF. CDR3 DNA: TGTGCCAGCAGTAGCGACGGCCACAATGAGCAGTTCTTC.